The table lists the clone carrying this T cell receptor beta chain with a few counts. Its antigen is undetermined. The J segment lost 6 bases and the V segment lost 3 bases, leaving 0 bases of the junction unmatched. CDR1 SGHRS and CDR2 YFSETQ come from the germline V gene. CDR3 length: 13 amino acids. The sample is drawn from a study of identical twins. Study outcomes and limitations: The degree of excess twin sharing was weaker in beta out-of-frame sequences. Zero-insertion analyses could be partly confounded by invariant MAIT and iNKT cells.

MiXCR, applied by TCRdb to the 5' RACE reads, yields one record per CDR3 protein. The repertoire has hundreds of thousands of distinct CDR3 sequences, 5.5% to 6.5% of them found once; the top ten carry 1.5% to 2%. Healthy Caucasians provided all donations. The chain combines TRBV5-1 with TRBJ2-7, with 13 bases fitting TRBD2. The sample was naive T cells sorted from blood. The TCR originated in a man aged 18 to 29 in good health. CDR3 bases: TGCGCCAGCAGCTGGACTAGCGGGGGCGAGCAGTACTTC. This codes for CASSWTSGGEQYF.